This T cell receptor beta chain stems from a study of shared clonotypes between healthy human individuals. Per the study methods: ImmunoSEQ only sent back junction sequences with no quality scores, so filtering was done differently. This table comes from immunoSEQ multiplex PCR, and its TCRdb copy is limited to in-frame clones, with some not included. Clone size and V and J calls were adopted from that table, with D and trimming inferred from the DNA. The table has some 500,000 clones, approximately 80% seen once. CDR3 length: 17 amino acids. The germline CDR1 and CDR2 sequences are SGHTS and YDEGEE. V gave up 4 bases and J gave up 0 bases; unmatched junction bases: 5.

The TCR was taken from a woman aged 40 to 50 in good health. Some clones in this sample may be carry-over from other donors' samples. The sample consisted of PBMCs. This chain uses TRBV5-8 with TRBJ2-3, with 13 bases that match TRBD2. The DNA for the CDR3 is TGTGCCAGCAGCCCTGGGACTAGCGGGACTAGCACAGATACGCAGTATTTT. Protein sequence: CASSPGTSGTSTDTQYF.